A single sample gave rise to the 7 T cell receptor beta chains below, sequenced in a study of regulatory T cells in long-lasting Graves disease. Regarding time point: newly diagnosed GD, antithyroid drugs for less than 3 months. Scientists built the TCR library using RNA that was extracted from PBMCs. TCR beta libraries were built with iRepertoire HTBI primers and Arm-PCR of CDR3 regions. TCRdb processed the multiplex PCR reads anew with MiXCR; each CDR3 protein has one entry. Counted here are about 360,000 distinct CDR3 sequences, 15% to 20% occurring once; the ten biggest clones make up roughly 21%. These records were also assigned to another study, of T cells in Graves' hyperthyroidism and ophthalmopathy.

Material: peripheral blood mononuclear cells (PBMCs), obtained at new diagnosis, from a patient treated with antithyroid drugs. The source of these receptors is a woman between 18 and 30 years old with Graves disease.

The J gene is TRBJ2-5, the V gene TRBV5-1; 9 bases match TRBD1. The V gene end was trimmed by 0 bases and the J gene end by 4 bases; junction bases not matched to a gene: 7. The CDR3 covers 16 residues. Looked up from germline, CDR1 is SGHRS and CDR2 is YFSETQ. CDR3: CASSLGGQGSVETQYF. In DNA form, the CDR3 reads TGCGCCAGCAGCTTGGGGGGACAGGGCTCGGTAGAGACCCAGTACTTC.

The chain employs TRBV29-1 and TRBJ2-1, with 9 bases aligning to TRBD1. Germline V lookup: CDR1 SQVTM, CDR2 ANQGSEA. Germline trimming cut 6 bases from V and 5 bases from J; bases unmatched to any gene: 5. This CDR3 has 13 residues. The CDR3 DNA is TGCAGCGTGGAGACAGGGGGTCACAATGAGCAGTTCTTC. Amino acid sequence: CSVETGGHNEQFF.

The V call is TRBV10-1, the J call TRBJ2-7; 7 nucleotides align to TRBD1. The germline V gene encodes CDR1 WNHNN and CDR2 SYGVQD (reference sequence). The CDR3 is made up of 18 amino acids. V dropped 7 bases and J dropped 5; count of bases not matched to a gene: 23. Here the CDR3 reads CASINCKTGRAPTDEQYF. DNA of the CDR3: TGCGCCAGCATCAATTGTAAGACAGGGCGGGCACCTACGGACGAGCAGTACTTC.

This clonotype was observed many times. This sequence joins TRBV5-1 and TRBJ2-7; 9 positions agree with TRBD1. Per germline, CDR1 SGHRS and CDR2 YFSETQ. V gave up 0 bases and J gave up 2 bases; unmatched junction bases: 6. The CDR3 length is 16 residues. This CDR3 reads CASSLDFRTGAYEQYF. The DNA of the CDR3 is TGCGCCAGCAGCTTGGATTTTAGGACAGGGGCCTACGAGCAGTACTTC.

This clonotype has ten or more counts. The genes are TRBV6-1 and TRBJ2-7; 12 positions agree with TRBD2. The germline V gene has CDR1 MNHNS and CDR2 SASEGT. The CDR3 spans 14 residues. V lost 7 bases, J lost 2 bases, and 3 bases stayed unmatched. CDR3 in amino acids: CASKRTSGTYEQYF. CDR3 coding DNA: TGTGCCAGCAAAAGGACTAGCGGGACCTACGAGCAGTACTTC.

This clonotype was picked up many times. CDR3 sequence reads: CASSRSVGPSRETQYF. The CDR3 coding sequence is TGTGCCAGCAGTCGTTCGGTAGGCCCTAGTCGGGAGACCCAGTACTTC. The V call is TRBV6-2 or TRBV6-3, the J call TRBJ2-5; D call uncertain. Per germline, CDR1 MNHEY and CDR2 SVGEGT. The germline V and J ends were trimmed by 5 bases and 5 bases, with 21 bases remaining between them. The CDR3 covers 16 residues.

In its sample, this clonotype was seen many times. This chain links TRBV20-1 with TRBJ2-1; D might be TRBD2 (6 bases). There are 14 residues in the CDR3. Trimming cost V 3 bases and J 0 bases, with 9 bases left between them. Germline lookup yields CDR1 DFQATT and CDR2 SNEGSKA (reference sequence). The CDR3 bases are TGCAGTGCTAGCGGGAGCGGCTCCTACAATGAGCAGTTCTTC. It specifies CSASGSGSYNEQFF.